This entry lists 32 T cell receptor beta chains sequenced from one sample in a study of regulatory T cells in long-lasting Graves disease. Combining iRepertoire HTBI primers with Arm-PCR of CDR3 regions, the authors built TCR beta libraries. TCRdb re-analysed the multiplex PCR reads in MiXCR, keeping a single row per CDR3 protein. The sample carries about 470,000 distinct CDR3 sequences, roughly 17% recorded once. Time point: newly diagnosed GD, antithyroid drugs for less than 3 months. There was RNA extracted from PBMCs, and the TCR library was made from it. The same sample was also used in a study of T cells in Graves' hyperthyroidism and ophthalmopathy.

The material was peripheral blood mononuclear cells (PBMCs), obtained at new diagnosis, from a patient treated with antithyroid drugs. Every receptor here comes from a middle-aged man with Graves disease.

The genes are TRBV12-5 and TRBJ1-1, with unresolved D. The CDR3 loop spans 13 amino acids. Trimming took 3 bases from V and 5 from J, leaving 10 bases between them. Germline V gene data show CDR1 as LGHNT and CDR2 as FRNRAP. CDR3 in DNA: TGTGCTAGTGGTTTCGTGGAGGGAACTGAAGCTTTCTTT. Translating gives CASGFVEGTEAFF.

The chain combines TRBV10-3 with TRBJ1-5, with D possibly matching TRBD1 (5 bases). The V end was cut by 3 bases, the J end by 6 bases, with 18 bases between. This CDR3 contains 16 residues. The germline gives CDR1 ENHRY, CDR2 SYGVKD. CDR3 nucleotide sequence: TGTGCCATCAGTGACTCGGATCAGGGAGTAAGTCAGCCCCAGCATTTT. Translating gives CAISDSDQGVSQPQHF.

This clonotype was picked up a small number of times. J is TRBJ2-7 and V is TRBV10-3, with D tentatively TRBD2 (6 bases). Per the germline V gene, CDR1 is ENHRY and CDR2 is SYGVKD. V lost 0 bases, J lost 9 bases, and 12 bases lay in between. This CDR3 has 13 amino acids. CDR3 bases: TGTGCCATCAGTGAGTCGAATGGGGGAGGGCAGTACTTC. Encoded protein: CAISESNGGGQYF.

This clonotype turned up a few times. This sequence may be a read error, since a much larger clone differs from it by one base. The rearrangement links TRBV24-1 to TRBJ2-2; D is unclear. This CDR3 has 21 residues. V shed 5 bases and J shed 0 bases, with 27 bases lying between them. Germline loops: CDR1 KGHDR, CDR2 SFDVKD. The CDR3 DNA reads TGTGCCACCAGTGGTCTAACGGGCGTACCAGGCCATCCGCCGAACACCGGGGAGCTGTTTTTT. The encoded protein is CATSGLTGVPGHPPNTGELFF.

This clonotype showed up many times. The rearrangement uses TRBV12-3 or TRBV12-4 and TRBJ2-6; D remains unclear. V was shortened by 7 bases and J by 0 bases, with 13 bases between the two germline ends. The CDR3 contains 16 residues. The CDR3 loop is CASNPSAISGANVLTF. As DNA, the CDR3 is TGTGCCAGCAATCCCTCGGCGATCTCTGGGGCCAACGTCCTGACTTTC.

This clonotype was found many times. CDR3 protein: CASSPLTAGTSGRPDTQYF. In nucleotides, the CDR3 is TGTGCCAGCAGTCCCCTCACCGCCGGGACTAGCGGGAGGCCAGATACGCAGTATTTT. The chain carries TRBV28 and TRBJ2-3; 15 bases map to TRBD2. This CDR3 spans 19 amino acids. Germline lookup yields CDR1 MDHEN and CDR2 SYDVKM. Germline trimming cut 5 bases from V and 4 bases from J; bases unmatched to any gene: 13.

This clonotype showed up many times. The chain couples TRBV20-1 to TRBJ2-1, with D possibly TRBD2 on 6 matching bases. The CDR3 runs 15 residues. Germline V CDR1 and CDR2: DFQATT, SNEGSKA (reference sequence). Trimming took 3 bases from V and 1 from J, leaving 13 bases between them. The CDR3 DNA follows: TGCAGTGCTAGTCTACGGGAGTGGTCCTACAATGAGCAGTTCTTC. Its translation: CSASLREWSYNEQFF.

This clonotype was seen many times. The J gene is TRBJ1-1, the V gene TRBV5-1; TRBD1 matches 8 bases. This CDR3 is 15 amino acids long. V was clipped by 4 bases and J by 0 bases; unmatched bases: 5. Per germline, CDR1 SGHRS and CDR2 YFSETQ. CDR3 bases: TGCGCCAGCAGCAGAAACAGGGGGGTGAACACTGAAGCTTTCTTT. Amino acids: CASSRNRGVNTEAFF.

The V call is TRBV4-2, the J call TRBJ2-1, with 7 positions matching TRBD2. Trimming took 3 bases from V and 0 from J; bases not matched to a gene: 2. CDR1 LGHNA and CDR2 YNFKEQ come from the germline V gene. This CDR3 comprises 15 residues. CDR3 sequence (DNA): TGTGCCAGCAGCCAGGTAGCGGGCTCCTACAATGAGCAGTTCTTC. Encoded protein: CASSQVAGSYNEQFF.

This clonotype appeared many times. J is TRBJ2-7 and V is TRBV27, with 12 bases identical to TRBD2. The CDR3 loop spans 14 amino acids. CDR1 is MNHEY and CDR2 is SMNVEV in the germline V gene (reference sequence). The V gene end was trimmed by 3 bases and the J gene end by 5 bases; junction bases not matched to a gene: 2. The CDR3 loop reads CASSFGLAGNEQYF. CDR3 coding DNA: TGTGCCAGCAGTTTCGGACTAGCGGGAAACGAGCAGTACTTC.

This clonotype was found many times. The chain combines TRBV28 with TRBJ2-7; a weak D match, TRBD2 (6 bases). The length of the CDR3 is 14 residues. V was cut by 4 bases and J by 7 bases, with 17 bases left in between. Germline CDR1 reads MDHEN; CDR2 reads SYDVKM. The CDR3: CASSYGRGGTEQYF. The CDR3 coding sequence is TGTGCCAGCAGTTATGGCCGGGGAGGTACGGAGCAGTACTTC.

This clonotype was observed a few times. The rearrangement uses TRBV28 and TRBJ1-6, with 7 bases aligning to TRBD1. Germline loops: CDR1 MDHEN, CDR2 SYDVKM. The trim removed 3 bases at V and 10 bases at J, leaving 12 bases unmatched. The CDR3 consists of 16 residues. CDR3 in DNA: TGTGCCAGCAGTTTTCGGGGGCAGGGGGGCCGGTCACCCCTCCACTTT. It specifies CASSFRGQGGRSPLHF.

About this clonotype: Just one base apart from a much larger clone, this may be a read error. This chain connects TRBV6-2 or TRBV6-3 to TRBJ2-7, with unresolved D. Germline CDR1 MNHEY, CDR2 SVGEGT. The CDR3 sequence is 13 residues long. Trimming shortened V by 6 bases and J by 6 bases, and 15 bases separated the two germline ends. The CDR3 DNA is TGTGCCAGCAGCCAAGGGCGGAGTGGCGAGCAGTACTTC. Amino acid sequence: CASSQGRSGEQYF.

This clonotype has more than one count but fewer than ten. V usage is TRBV28 and J usage is TRBJ2-5; unclear D gene. The CDR3 totals 13 residues. The germline V and J ends were trimmed by 7 bases and 7 bases, with 16 bases remaining between them. Germline CDR1 MDHEN, CDR2 SYDVKM. DNA for the CDR3: TGTGCCAGCACCGAAAACCCATGGAGGACCCAGTACTTC. It specifies CASTENPWRTQYF.

This clonotype was observed many times. J is TRBJ2-5 and V is TRBV20-1, with D perhaps TRBD1 or TRBD2 (5 bases each). The V gene lost 7 bases and the J gene lost 2 bases, with 17 bases spanning the gap. Germline CDR1 reads DFQATT; CDR2 reads SNEGSKA (reference sequence). This CDR3 comprises 14 residues. CDR3 sequence (DNA): TGCAGTGTAAGAATTGGGACGGCTCAAGAGACCCAGTACTTC. It codes for CSVRIGTAQETQYF.

This clonotype came up many times. The chain has TRBV28 and TRBJ1-2; no clear D. The CDR3 loop spans 12 amino acids. Germline V gene lookup returns CDR1 MDHEN and CDR2 SYDVKM. V was shortened by 1 base and J by 6 bases, with 6 bases between the two germline ends. The CDR3 DNA follows: TGTGCCAGCAGTTTATTCGGGCATGGCTACACCTTC. Protein product: CASSLFGHGYTF.

There are many counts of this clonotype. The V and J genes are TRBV28 and TRBJ1-1, with TRBD1 matching over 12 bases. The ends lost 7 bases at V and 3 bases at J; junction bases unmatched: 12. The V gene's germline CDR1 is MDHEN and CDR2 SYDVKM. The CDR3 loop spans 17 amino acids. In DNA form, the CDR3 reads TGTGCCAGCACCAAGATGGGGACAGGGGGCCGGGACACTGAAGCTTTCTTT. Encoded protein: CASTKMGTGGRDTEAFF.

This clonotype was observed a single time. A much more abundant neighbour one base away suggests this may be a read error. This chain joins TRBV11-2 and TRBJ2-4, with D possibly TRBD2 on 6 matching bases. CDR1 SGHAT and CDR2 FQNNGV come from the germline V gene. The CDR3 sequence is 16 residues long. The CDR3 protein is CASSLWGRTTKDIQYF. CDR3 DNA sequence: TGTGCCAGCAGCTTATGGGGAAGGACTACCAAAGACATTCAGTACTTC.

This clonotype has a count of ten or more. This sequence joins TRBV12-5 and TRBJ2-1; 10 bases map to TRBD2. Germline V gene data show CDR1 as LGHNT and CDR2 as FRNRAP. V trimming: 1 base; J trimming: 0 bases; junction bases outside the gene matches: 21. CDR3 length: 23 residues. The CDR3 loop is CASGLATFTMTALAGASYNEQFF. As DNA, the CDR3 is TGTGCTAGTGGTTTGGCCACATTTACAATGACGGCCCTAGCGGGAGCCTCCTACAATGAGCAGTTCTTC. The variable domain in full, with the rest retrieved from reference TRBV12-5 and TRBJ2-1, is DARVTQTPRHKVTEMGQEVTMRCQPILGHNTVFWYRQTMMQGLELLAYFRNRAPLDDSGMPKDRFSAEMPDATLATLKIQPSEPRDSAVYFCASGLATFTMTALAGASYNEQFFGPGTRLTVL.

This clonotype was counted ten times or more. A read error may account for a junction end that differs from germline. The chain combines TRBV5-1 with TRBJ1-1; the D gene is possibly TRBD1 (5 bases). The CDR3 has 14 amino acids. Looked up from germline, CDR1 is SGHRS and CDR2 is YFSETQ. CDR3: CASSTTGLNTEAFF. CDR3 in DNA: TGTGCCAGCAGCACTACGGGGCTCAACACTGAAGCTTTCTTT.

There are many counts of this clonotype. This rearrangement joins TRBV5-1 to TRBJ2-7; D may be TRBD1 (6 bases). With 0 bases removed from V and 2 bases from J, the gap between germline ends came to 15 bases. The CDR3 has 16 amino acids. From germline, CDR1 is SGHRS and CDR2 YFSETQ. CDR3 sequence: CASSLGPDRRTYEQYF. CDR3 coding DNA: TGCGCCAGCAGCTTGGGCCCCGACAGGAGGACCTACGAGCAGTACTTC.

This rearrangement joins TRBV19 to TRBJ2-1, with a tentative D call TRBD1 (6 bases). The V end was cut by 5 bases, the J end by 12 bases, with 17 bases between. Germline assignment: CDR1 LNHDA and CDR2 SQIVND (reference sequence). This CDR3 has 13 amino acids. CDR3 bases: TGTGCCAGTAGTCCTTGGTCTCAAGGGGGGCAGTTCTTC. It yields the protein CASSPWSQGGQFF. Full variable domain (outside the CDR3, taken from reference TRBV19 and TRBJ2-1): DGGITQSPKYLFRKEGQNVTLSCEQNLNHDAMYWYRQDPGQGLRLIYYSQIVNDFQKGDIAEGYSVSREKKESFPLTVTSAQKNPTAFYLCASSPWSQGGQFFGPGTRLTVL.

Note on this clonotype: This may stem from a read error, because a much larger clone lies one nucleotide away. This rearrangement joins TRBV20-1 to TRBJ2-5; D tentatively reads TRBD1 or TRBD2 (6 bases each). Germline values: CDR1 DFQATT, CDR2 SNEGSKA (reference sequence). The CDR3 covers 14 residues. CDR3 DNA: TGCAGTGCTAGGGGCTGGGGGGCTCAAGAGAACCAGTACTTC. Translated: CSARGWGAQENQYF.

In its sample, this clonotype was seen many times. The J gene is TRBJ2-3, the V gene TRBV27; D not certain. Germline assignment: CDR1 MNHEY and CDR2 SMNVEV (reference sequence). The V end was cut by 3 bases, the J end by 4 bases, with 11 bases between. The CDR3 has 14 amino acids. The CDR3 DNA reads TGTGCCAGCAGTTTTAGTCCCACGTCAGATACGCAGTATTTT. As protein: CASSFSPTSDTQYF.

In its sample, this clonotype was seen many times. The chain is built from TRBV7-3 and TRBJ2-7, with 11 bases fitting TRBD2. V shed 8 bases, J shed 5 bases, and the junction held 8 bases outside the gene matches. The CDR3 has 14 amino acids. The germline V gene encodes CDR1 SGHTA and CDR2 FQGTGA. As DNA, the CDR3 is TGTGCCAGCGGATCCACTAGCGGGAGACACGAGCAGTACTTC. Amino acids: CASGSTSGRHEQYF.

This clonotype was counted between two and nine times. The rearrangement links TRBV6-1 to TRBJ1-5, with D possibly TRBD1 on 6 matching bases. The germline gives CDR1 MNHNS, CDR2 SASEGT. Trimming removed 6 bases at V and 7 bases at J, with 13 bases between. This CDR3 spans 13 amino acids. In DNA form, the CDR3 reads TGTGCCAGCAGCACAGGGTCTATCCAGCCCCAGCATTTT. This sequence encodes CASSTGSIQPQHF.

Many counts were recorded for this clonotype. This chain connects TRBV20-1 to TRBJ2-5; 7 bases fit TRBD1. CDR1 DFQATT and CDR2 SNEGSKA come from the germline V gene (reference sequence). The CDR3 consists of 13 residues. V gave up 7 bases and J gave up 0 bases; unmatched junction bases: 5. Here the CDR3 DNA reads TGCAGTGGACAGGGTATTAACCAAGAGACCCAGTACTTC. Amino acid sequence: CSGQGINQETQYF.

As to this clonotype: A single base separates this from a much larger clone, so it may be a read error. Written as DNA, the CDR3 is TGTGCCACATATGCGAGGACCGGGGAGCTGTTTTTT. Amino acids: CATYARTGELFF. V and J are TRBV2 and TRBJ2-2, with D unclear. Germline V gene lookup returns CDR1 SNHLY and CDR2 FYNNEI. V lost 10 bases and J lost 5, with 11 bases in between. There are 12 residues in the CDR3. Full variable domain (remainder filled in from reference TRBV2 and TRBJ2-2): EPEVTQTPSHQVTQMGQEVILRCVPISNHLYFYWYRQILGQKVEFLVSFYNNEISEKSEIFDDQFSVERPDGSNFTLKIRSTKLEDSAMYFCATYARTGELFFGEGSRLTVL.

This clonotype has ten or more counts. The chain has TRBV28 and TRBJ1-2; D gene uncertain. The CDR3 has 13 amino acids. The V gene's germline CDR1 is MDHEN and CDR2 SYDVKM. The V and J ends lost 7 bases and 1 base respectively, with 10 bases between them. The CDR3 bases are TGTGCCAGCAAAATGCGCAGTAACTATGGCTACACCTTC. Its translation: CASKMRSNYGYTF.

This clonotype has a count of ten or more. The J gene is TRBJ2-7, the V gene TRBV5-1, with 7 nucleotides matching TRBD1. The V segment lost 4 bases and the J segment 6 bases; nucleotides outside the gene matches: 10. CDR3 length: 14 amino acids. Per the germline V gene, CDR1 is SGHRS and CDR2 is YFSETQ. The DNA for the CDR3 is TGCGCCAGCAGCCCGGGACAGACTTTCAGCGAGCAGTACTTC. It is translated as CASSPGQTFSEQYF.

The chain recombines TRBV10-3 with TRBJ2-1, with 14 bases aligning to TRBD2. Losses at the gene ends were 6 bases for V and 5 bases for J; bases not matched to a gene: 6. Germline V gene data show CDR1 as ENHRY and CDR2 as SYGVKD. This CDR3 comprises 16 residues. The CDR3 protein is CAIRGLAGVSDNEQFF. CDR3 DNA sequence: TGTGCCATCAGGGGACTAGCGGGAGTTTCCGACAATGAGCAGTTCTTC.

The rearrangement uses TRBV29-1 and TRBJ1-1; D gene ambiguous. The V gene lost 6 bases and the J gene lost 4 bases, with 15 bases spanning the gap. The V gene's germline CDR1 is SQVTM and CDR2 ANQGSEA. This CDR3 has 13 amino acids. For the CDR3, the DNA is TGCAGCGTGGATAATCAAGGCGGCACTGAAGCTTTCTTT. Protein: CSVDNQGGTEAFF. The entire variable domain, with the rest obtained from reference TRBV29-1 and TRBJ1-1, is as follows: SAVISQKPSRDICQRGTSLTIQCQVDSQVTMMFWYRQQPGQSLTLIATANQGSEATYESGFVIDKFPISRPNLTFSTLTVSNMSPEDSSIYLCSVDNQGGTEAFFGQGTRLTVV.